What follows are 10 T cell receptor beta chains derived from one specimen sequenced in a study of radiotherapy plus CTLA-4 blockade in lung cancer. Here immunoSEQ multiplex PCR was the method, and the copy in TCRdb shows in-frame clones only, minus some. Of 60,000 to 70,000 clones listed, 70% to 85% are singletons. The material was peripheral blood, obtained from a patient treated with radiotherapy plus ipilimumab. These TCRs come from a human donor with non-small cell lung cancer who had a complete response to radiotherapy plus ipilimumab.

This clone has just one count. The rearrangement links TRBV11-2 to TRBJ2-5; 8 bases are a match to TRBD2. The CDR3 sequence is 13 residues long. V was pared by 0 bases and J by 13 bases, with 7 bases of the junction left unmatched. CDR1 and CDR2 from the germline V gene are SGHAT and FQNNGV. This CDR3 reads CASSLDAGGNLYF. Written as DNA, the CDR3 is TGTGCCAGCAGCTTAGATGCGGGGGGAAACTTGTACTTC.

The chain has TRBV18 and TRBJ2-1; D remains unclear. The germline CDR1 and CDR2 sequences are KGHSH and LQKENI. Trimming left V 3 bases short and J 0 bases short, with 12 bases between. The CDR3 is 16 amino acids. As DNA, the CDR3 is TGTGCCAGCTCACCGAGTCGGGCGAGCTCCTACAATGAGCAGTTCTTC. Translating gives CASSPSRASSYNEQFF.

CDR3 loop: CASSDSGRETQYF. In DNA form, the CDR3 reads TGCGCCAGCAGTGATTCAGGGAGGGAGACCCAGTACTTC. The chain uses TRBV10-1 and TRBJ2-5; maybe TRBD2 (6 bases). Germline V gene data show CDR1 as WNHNN and CDR2 as SYGVQD (reference sequence). The CDR3 has 13 residues. The germline V and J ends were trimmed by 3 bases and 5 bases, with 10 bases remaining between them.

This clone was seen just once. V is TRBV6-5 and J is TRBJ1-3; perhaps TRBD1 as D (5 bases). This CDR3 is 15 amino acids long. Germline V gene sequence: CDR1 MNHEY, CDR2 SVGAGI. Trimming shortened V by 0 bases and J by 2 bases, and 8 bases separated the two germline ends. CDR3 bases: TGTGCCAGCAGTTACTCGGGGGGTACTGGAAACACCATATATTTT. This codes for CASSYSGGTGNTIYF.

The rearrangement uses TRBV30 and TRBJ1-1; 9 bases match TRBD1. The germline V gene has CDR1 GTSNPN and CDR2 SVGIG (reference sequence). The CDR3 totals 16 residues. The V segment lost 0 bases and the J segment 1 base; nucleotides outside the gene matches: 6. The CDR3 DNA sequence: TGTGCCTGGAGTGTAACAGGGGGCTCGGGGAACACTGAAGCTTTCTTT. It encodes CAWSVTGGSGNTEAFF. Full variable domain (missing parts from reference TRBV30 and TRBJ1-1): SQTIHQWPATLVQPVGSPLSLECTVEGTSNPNLYWYRQAAGRGLQLLFYSVGIGQISSEVPQNLSASRPQDRQFILSSKKLLLSDSGFYLCAWSVTGGSGNTEAFFGQGTRLTVV.

The CDR3 DNA follows: TGTGCCAGCAGCGTAGTCAGCTCCGGGGAGCTGTTTTTT. Residues: CASSVVSSGELFF. The chain links TRBV9 to TRBJ2-2, with D uncertain. Trimming stripped 0 bases from V and 6 bases from J, with 6 bases between. Germline V gene lookup returns CDR1 SGDLS and CDR2 YYNGEE. The CDR3 contains 13 residues.

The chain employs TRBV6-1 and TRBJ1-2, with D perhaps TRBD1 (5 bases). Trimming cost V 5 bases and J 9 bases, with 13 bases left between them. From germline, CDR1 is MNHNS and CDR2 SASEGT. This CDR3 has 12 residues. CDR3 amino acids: CASSLDSQRYTF. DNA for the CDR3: TGTGCCAGCAGTCTAGACAGTCAGCGCTACACCTTC.

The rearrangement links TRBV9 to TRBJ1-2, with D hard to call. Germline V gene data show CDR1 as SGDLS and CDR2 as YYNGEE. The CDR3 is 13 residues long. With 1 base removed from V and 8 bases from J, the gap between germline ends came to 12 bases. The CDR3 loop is CASSVRALGGYTF. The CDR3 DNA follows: TGTGCCAGCAGCGTAAGGGCTCTAGGCGGCTACACCTTC.

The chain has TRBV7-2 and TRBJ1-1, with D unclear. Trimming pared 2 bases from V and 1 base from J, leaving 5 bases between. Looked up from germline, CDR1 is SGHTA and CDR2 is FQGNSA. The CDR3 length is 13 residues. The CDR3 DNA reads TGTGCCAGCAGCTTACAGAAGAACACTGAAGCTTTCTTT. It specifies CASSLQKNTEAFF.

CDR3 nucleotide sequence: TGCGCCAGCAGCCAACCGGGAATACTCACAGATACGCAGTATTTT. Translating gives CASSQPGILTDTQYF. The J gene is TRBJ2-3, the V gene TRBV4-1, with a tentative D call TRBD2 (5 bases). Per the germline V gene, CDR1 is MGHRA and CDR2 is YSYEKL. V was clipped by 2 bases and J by 2 bases, with 11 bases between them. The CDR3 is 15 residues long.